This T cell receptor (beta chain) stems from a study of blood T cell repertoires in COVID-19. Turning to the study itself: T cells, B-cell-depleted T cells, or PBMCs supplied cDNA or gDNA.

The assay was immunoSEQ multiplex PCR, and TCRdb's table has in-frame clones only and misses some. The sample yields about 180,000 clones, around 80% seen once. The length of the CDR3 is 16 residues. With V trimmed by 0 bases and J by 3 bases, 0 bases remained unmatched. Germline V gene data show CDR1 as SGHRS and CDR2 as YFSETQ. Seattle patients were enrolled while actively infected and followed longitudinally. This receptor was identified in a woman aged 40 to 49 with COVID-19, enrolled during active disease. Sequences were obtained from peripheral blood. The chain recombines TRBV5-1 with TRBJ2-3, with 14 bases identical to TRBD2. The CDR3 sequence is CASSLGLAGGTDTQYF. As DNA, the CDR3 is TGCGCCAGCAGCTTGGGACTAGCGGGGGGGACAGATACGCAGTATTTT.